Below, one T cell receptor (beta chain) is given with its context. This entry comes from a study of blood T cell repertoires in COVID-19. For the study at large: From the United States, Italy and Spain came samples of acute and convalescent COVID-19. Sources were T cells, B-cell-depleted T cells, or PBMCs; the material itself was cDNA or gDNA.

Losses at the gene ends were 4 bases for V and 7 bases for J; bases not matched to a gene: 15. The CDR3 is 17 amino acids. CDR1 and CDR2 (germline): SGHRS, YFSETQ. As processed by the authors: From reference gene primer amplification, estimates of nucleated cell counts were derived. Sequenced by immunoSEQ multiplex PCR; TCRdb stores in-frame clones only, minus some. That table is the source of V, J and clone size, and D and trimming were worked out from the DNA. Of more than 200,000 clones listed, less than 90% are singletons. This clonotype was obtained from a woman in her fifties or sixties with acute or convalescent COVID-19. The chain links TRBV5-1 to TRBJ2-1; 9 bases agree with TRBD2. Input material: peripheral blood. CDR3 protein: CASSPGVAGVEVNEQFF. DNA of the CDR3: TGCGCCAGCAGCCCGGGGGTAGCGGGAGTCGAGGTAAATGAGCAGTTCTTC.